The clone carrying this T cell receptor (beta chain) was counted ten times or more. Its specificity is not known. The authors made cDNA by 5'RACE with 10-nucleotide random UMIs. Each CDR3 protein gets one entry after TCRdb re-called the 5' RACE reads with MiXCR. Of roughly 10,000 distinct CDR3 sequences in the sample, 20% to 25% were seen once. This record comes from a study of neurological immune-mediated disorders. Broader study findings: When the repertoires were grouped phylogenetically, those of 18 of the 34 multiple sclerosis patients came together in a single cluster of related CDR3 sequences, which points to a possible repertoire-level signature.

The junction had 12 bases not matched to a gene; V was cut back by 6 bases and J by 5 bases. Germline V gene sequence: CDR1 SEHNR, CDR2 FQNEAQ (reference sequence). This CDR3 contains 15 residues. The chain uses TRBV7-9 and TRBJ2-7, with TRBD1 matching over 8 bases. Sequenced sample: CD8+ T cells from blood. This TCR was sampled from a woman between 40 and 50 years old with multiple sclerosis. The CDR3 loop is CASSFTLDRVHEQYF. In DNA form, the CDR3 reads TGTGCCAGCAGTTTTACCCTGGACAGGGTGCACGAGCAGTACTTC.